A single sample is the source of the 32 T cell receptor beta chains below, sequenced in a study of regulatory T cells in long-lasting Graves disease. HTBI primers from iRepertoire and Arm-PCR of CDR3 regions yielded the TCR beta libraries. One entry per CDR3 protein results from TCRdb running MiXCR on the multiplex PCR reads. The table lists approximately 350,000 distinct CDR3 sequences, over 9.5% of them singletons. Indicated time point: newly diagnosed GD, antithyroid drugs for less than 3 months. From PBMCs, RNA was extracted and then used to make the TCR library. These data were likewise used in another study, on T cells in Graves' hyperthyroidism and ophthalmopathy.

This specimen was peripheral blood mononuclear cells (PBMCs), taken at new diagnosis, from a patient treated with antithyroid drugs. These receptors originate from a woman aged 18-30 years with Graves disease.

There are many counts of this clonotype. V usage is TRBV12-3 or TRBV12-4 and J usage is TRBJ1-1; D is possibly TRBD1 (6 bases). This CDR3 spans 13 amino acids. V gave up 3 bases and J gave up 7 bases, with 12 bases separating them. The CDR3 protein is CASSFGGWGEAFF. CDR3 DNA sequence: TGTGCCAGCAGTTTCGGGGGCTGGGGTGAAGCTTTCTTT.

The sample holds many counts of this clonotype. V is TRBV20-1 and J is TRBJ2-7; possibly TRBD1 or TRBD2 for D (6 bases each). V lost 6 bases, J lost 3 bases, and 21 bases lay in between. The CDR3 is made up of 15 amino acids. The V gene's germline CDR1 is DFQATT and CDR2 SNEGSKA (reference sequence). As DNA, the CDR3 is TGCAGTGCACCTATAGGGGGAGGCCCTCACTACGAGCAGTACTTC. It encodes CSAPIGGGPHYEQYF.

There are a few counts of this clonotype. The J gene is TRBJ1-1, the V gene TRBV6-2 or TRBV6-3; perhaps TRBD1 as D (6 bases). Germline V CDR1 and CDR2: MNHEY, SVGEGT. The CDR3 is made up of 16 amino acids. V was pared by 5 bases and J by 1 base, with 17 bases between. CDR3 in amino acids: CASSDRGGVPNTEAFF. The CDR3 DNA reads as TGTGCCAGCAGTGACCGGGGGGGCGTACCGAACACTGAAGCTTTCTTT.

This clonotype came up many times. In DNA, the CDR3 is TGTGCCAGCAGCCCGGGACTAGCGGGAGGGCTATACGAGCAGTACTTC. Translation gives CASSPGLAGGLYEQYF. This sequence joins TRBV9 and TRBJ2-7; 16 bases fit TRBD2. CDR1 SGDLS and CDR2 YYNGEE come from the germline V gene. Unmatched junction bases numbered 5, after V lost 4 bases and J lost 4 bases. CDR3 length equals 16 residues.

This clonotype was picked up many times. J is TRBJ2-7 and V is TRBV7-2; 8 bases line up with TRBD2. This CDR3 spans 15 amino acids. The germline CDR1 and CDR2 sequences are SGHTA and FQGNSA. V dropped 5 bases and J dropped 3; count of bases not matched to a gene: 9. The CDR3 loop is CASSPTAGVGYEQYF. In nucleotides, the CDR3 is TGTGCCAGCAGCCCCACAGCGGGAGTCGGCTACGAGCAGTACTTC.

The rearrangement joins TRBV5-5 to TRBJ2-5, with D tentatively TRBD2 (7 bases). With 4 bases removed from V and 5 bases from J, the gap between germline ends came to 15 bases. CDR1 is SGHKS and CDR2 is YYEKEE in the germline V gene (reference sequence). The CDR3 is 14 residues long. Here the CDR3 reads CASSPGGPGETQYF. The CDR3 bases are TGTGCCAGCAGCCCGGGGGGCCCCGGGGAGACCCAGTACTTC.

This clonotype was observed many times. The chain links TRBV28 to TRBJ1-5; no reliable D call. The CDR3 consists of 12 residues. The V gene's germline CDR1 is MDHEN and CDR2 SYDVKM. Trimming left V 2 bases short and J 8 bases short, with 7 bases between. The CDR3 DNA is TGTGCCAGCAGTTTACGGGAGAAGCCCCAGCATTTT. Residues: CASSLREKPQHF. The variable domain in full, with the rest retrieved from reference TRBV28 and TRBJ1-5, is DVKVTQSSRYLVKRTGEKVFLECVQDMDHENMFWYRQDPGLGLRLIYFSYDVKMKEKGDIPEGYSVSREKKERFSLILESASTNQTSMYLCASSLREKPQHFGDGTRLSIL.

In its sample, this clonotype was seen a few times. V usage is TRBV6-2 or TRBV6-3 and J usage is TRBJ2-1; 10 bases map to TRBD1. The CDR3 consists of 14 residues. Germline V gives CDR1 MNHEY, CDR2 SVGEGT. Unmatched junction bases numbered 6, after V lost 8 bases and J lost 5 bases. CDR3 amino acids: CASLGQGVNNEQFF. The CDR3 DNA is TGTGCCAGCTTAGGACAGGGGGTAAACAATGAGCAGTTCTTC.

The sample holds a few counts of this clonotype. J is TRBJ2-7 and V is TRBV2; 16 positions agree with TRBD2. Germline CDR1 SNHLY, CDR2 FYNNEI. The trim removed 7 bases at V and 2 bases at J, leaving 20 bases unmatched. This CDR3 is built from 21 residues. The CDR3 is CASTGVVGTSGRASLPYEQYF. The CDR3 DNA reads TGTGCCAGCACGGGGGTAGTCGGGACTAGCGGGAGGGCCTCTCTCCCCTACGAGCAGTACTTC.

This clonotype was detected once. CDR3: CASSQLGPPIRPLHF. Written as DNA, the CDR3 is TGCGCCAGCAGCCAGCTGGGACCTCCGATACGACCCCTCCACTTT. V gene TRBV4-1 combines with J gene TRBJ1-6; maybe TRBD1 (5 bases). Trimming took 3 bases from V and 12 from J, leaving 18 bases between them. Germline V lookup: CDR1 MGHRA, CDR2 YSYEKL. The CDR3 runs 15 residues.

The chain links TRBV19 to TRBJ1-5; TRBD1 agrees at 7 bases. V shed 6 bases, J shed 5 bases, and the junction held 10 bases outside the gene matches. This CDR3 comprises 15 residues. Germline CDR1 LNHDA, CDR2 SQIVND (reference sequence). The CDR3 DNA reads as TGTGCCAGTAGATTCCGGACAGGAGGGGATCAGCCCCAGCATTTT. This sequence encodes CASRFRTGGDQPQHF.

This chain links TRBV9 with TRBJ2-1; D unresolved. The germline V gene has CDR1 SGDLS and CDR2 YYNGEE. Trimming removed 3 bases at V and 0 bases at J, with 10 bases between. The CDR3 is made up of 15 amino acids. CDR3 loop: CASSGWSNSYNEQFF. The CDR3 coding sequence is TGTGCCAGCAGCGGTTGGTCCAACTCCTACAATGAGCAGTTCTTC.

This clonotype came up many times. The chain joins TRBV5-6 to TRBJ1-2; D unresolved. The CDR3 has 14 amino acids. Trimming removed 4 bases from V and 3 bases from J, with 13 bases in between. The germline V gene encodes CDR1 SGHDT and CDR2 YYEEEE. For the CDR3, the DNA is TGTGCCAGCAGCCCGGTGGCAGGACACTATGGCTACACCTTC. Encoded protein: CASSPVAGHYGYTF.

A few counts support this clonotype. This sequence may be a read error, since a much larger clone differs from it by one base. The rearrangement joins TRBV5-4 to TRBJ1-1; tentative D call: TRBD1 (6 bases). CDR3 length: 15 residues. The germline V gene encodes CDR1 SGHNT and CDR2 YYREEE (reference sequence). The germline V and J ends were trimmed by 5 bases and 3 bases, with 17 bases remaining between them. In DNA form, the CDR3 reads TGTGCCAGCAGAACAGGGACCTCGGATTACACTGAAGCTTTCTTT. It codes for CASRTGTSDYTEAFF. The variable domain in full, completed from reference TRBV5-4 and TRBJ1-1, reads ETGVTQSPTHLIKTRGQQVTLRCSSQSGHNTVSWYQQALGQGPQFIFQYYREEENGRGNFPPRFSGLQFPNYSSELNVNALELDDSALYLCASRTGTSDYTEAFFGQGTRLTVV.

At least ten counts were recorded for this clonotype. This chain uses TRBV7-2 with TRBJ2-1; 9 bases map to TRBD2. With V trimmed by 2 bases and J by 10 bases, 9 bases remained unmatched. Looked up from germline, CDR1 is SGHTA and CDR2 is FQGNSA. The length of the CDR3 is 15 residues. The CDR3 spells CASSLSASGAGEQFF. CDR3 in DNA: TGTGCCAGCAGCTTATCGGCTAGCGGGGCCGGGGAGCAGTTCTTC.

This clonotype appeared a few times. CDR3 sequence (DNA): TGTGCCAGCAGCTGGGGGGGGGTTACGGCTTTCTTT. Protein product: CASSWGGVTAFF. The chain has TRBV5-4 and TRBJ1-1; TRBD1 might be the D (5 bases). Germline V gene data show CDR1 as SGHNT and CDR2 as YYREEE (reference sequence). The CDR3 length is 12 residues. V was shortened by 3 bases and J by 11 bases, with 14 bases between the two germline ends.

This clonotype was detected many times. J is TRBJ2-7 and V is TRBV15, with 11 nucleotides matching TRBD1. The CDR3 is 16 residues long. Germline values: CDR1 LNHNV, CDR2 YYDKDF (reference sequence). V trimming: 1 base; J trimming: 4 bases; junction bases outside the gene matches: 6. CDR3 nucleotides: TGTGCCACCAGCAGAGCCCCCGGGACAGGGGGTTACGAGCAGTACGTC. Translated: CATSRAPGTGGYEQYV.

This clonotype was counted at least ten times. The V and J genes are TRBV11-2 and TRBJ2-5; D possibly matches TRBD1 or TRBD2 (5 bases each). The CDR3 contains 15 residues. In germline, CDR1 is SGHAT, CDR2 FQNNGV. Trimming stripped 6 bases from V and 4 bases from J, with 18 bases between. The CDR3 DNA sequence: TGTGCCAGCAGGACGGGGCAGGGAGTAGTAGAGACCCAGTACTTC. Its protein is CASRTGQGVVETQYF.

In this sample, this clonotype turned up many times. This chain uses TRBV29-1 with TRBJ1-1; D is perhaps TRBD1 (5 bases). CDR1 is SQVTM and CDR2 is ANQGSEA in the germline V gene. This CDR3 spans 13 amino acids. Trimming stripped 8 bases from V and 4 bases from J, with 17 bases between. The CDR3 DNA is TGCAGCTTCCCCGGGGCCAGGGCCACTGAAGCTTTCTTT. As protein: CSFPGARATEAFF.

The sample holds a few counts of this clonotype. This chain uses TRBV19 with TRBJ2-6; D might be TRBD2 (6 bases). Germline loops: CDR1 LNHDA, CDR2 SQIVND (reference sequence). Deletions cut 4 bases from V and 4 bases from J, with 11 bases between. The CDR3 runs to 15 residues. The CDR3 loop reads CASSKGTPGANVLTF. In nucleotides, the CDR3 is TGTGCCAGTAGTAAGGGGACTCCAGGGGCCAACGTCCTGACTTTC. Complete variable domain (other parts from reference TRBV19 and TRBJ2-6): DGGITQSPKYLFRKEGQNVTLSCEQNLNHDAMYWYRQDPGQGLRLIYYSQIVNDFQKGDIAEGYSVSREKKESFPLTVTSAQKNPTAFYLCASSKGTPGANVLTFGAGSRLTVL.

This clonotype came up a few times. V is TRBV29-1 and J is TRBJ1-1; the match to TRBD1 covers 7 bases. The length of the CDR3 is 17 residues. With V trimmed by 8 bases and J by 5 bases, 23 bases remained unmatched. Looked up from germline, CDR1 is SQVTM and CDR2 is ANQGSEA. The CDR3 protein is CSYRTGGGWKARTEAFF. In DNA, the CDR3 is TGCAGCTACCGGACAGGTGGCGGGTGGAAGGCAAGAACTGAAGCTTTCTTT. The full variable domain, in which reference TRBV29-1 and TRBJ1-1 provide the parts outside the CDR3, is SAVISQKPSRDICQRGTSLTIQCQVDSQVTMMFWYRQQPGQSLTLIATANQGSEATYESGFVIDKFPISRPNLTFSTLTVSNMSPEDSSIYLCSYRTGGGWKARTEAFFGQGTRLTVV.

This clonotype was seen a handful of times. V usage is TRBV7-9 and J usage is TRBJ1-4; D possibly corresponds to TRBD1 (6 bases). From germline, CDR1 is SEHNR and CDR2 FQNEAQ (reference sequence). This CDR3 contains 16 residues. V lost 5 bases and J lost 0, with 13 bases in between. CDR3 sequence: CASSRTADATNEKLFF. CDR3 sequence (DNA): TGTGCCAGCAGCCGGACAGCAGATGCAACTAATGAAAAACTGTTTTTT.

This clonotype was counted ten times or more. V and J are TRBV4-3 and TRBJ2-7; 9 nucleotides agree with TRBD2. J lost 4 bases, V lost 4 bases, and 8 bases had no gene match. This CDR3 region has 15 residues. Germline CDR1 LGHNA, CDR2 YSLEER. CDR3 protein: CASSLRREGGYEQYF. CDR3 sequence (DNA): TGCGCCAGCAGCCTCAGGCGGGAGGGCGGTTACGAGCAGTACTTC.

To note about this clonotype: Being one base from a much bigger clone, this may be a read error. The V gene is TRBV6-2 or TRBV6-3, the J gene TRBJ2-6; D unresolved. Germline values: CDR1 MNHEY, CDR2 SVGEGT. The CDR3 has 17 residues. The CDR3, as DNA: TGTGCCAGCAGTTCCACGGACGTTGCCTCTAGGGCCAACGTCCTGACTTTC. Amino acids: CASSSTDVASRANVLTF.

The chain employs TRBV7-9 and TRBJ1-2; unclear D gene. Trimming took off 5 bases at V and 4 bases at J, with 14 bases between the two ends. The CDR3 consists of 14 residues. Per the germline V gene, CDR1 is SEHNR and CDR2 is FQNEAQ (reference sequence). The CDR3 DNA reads TGTGCCAGCAGCGCCGACCTGACACCCTATGGCTACACCTTC. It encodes CASSADLTPYGYTF.

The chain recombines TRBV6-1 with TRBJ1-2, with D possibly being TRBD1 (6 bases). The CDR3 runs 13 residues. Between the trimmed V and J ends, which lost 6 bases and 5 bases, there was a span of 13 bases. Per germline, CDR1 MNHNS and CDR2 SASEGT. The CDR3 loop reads CASRTIQGYGYTF. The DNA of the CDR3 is TGTGCCAGCAGAACGATACAGGGATATGGCTACACCTTC.

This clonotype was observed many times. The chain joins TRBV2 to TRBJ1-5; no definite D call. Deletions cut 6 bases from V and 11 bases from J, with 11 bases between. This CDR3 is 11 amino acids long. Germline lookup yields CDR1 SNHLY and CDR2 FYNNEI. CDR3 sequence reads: CASSFDAAQHF. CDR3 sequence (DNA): TGTGCCAGCAGCTTCGACGCGGCCCAGCATTTT.

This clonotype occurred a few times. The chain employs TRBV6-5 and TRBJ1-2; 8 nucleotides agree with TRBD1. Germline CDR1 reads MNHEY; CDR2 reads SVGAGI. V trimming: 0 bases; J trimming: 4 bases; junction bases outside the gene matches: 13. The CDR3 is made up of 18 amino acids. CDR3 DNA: TGTGCCAGCAGTTACTCCCTGAGACAGGGGCACACGGGCTATGGCTACACCTTC. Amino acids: CASSYSLRQGHTGYGYTF.

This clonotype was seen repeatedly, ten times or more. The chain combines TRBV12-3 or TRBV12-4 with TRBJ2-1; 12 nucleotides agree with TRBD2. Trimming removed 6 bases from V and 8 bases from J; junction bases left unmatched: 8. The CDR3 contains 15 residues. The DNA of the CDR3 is TGTGCCAGCAGCCTAGCGGGGGGGCCCTCCGATGAGCAGTTCTTC. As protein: CASSLAGGPSDEQFF.

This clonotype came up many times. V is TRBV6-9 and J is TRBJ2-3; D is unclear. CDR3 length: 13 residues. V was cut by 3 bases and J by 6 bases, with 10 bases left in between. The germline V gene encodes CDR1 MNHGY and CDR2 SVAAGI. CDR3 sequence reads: CASSYGVMDTQYF. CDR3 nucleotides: TGTGCCAGCAGTTACGGTGTAATGGATACGCAGTATTTT.

The chain's CDR3 is CASSTDGETFMNTEAFF. In nucleotides, the CDR3 is TGCGCCAGCAGCACAGACGGGGAGACCTTCATGAACACTGAAGCTTTCTTT. V usage is TRBV4-3 and J usage is TRBJ1-1, with D hard to call. The CDR3 consists of 17 residues. CDR1 is LGHNA and CDR2 is YSLEER in the germline V gene. Trimming removed 5 bases at V and 0 bases at J, with 19 bases between.

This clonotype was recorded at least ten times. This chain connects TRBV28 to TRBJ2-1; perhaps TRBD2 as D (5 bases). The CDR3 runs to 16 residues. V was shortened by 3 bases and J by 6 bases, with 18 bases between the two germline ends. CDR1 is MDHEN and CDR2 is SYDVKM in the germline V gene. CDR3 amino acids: CASSFPTGSVVNEQFF. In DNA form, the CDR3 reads TGTGCCAGCAGTTTCCCTACGGGGAGTGTAGTCAATGAGCAGTTCTTC.